The T cell receptor (beta chain) under discussion was sequenced for a study of blood T cell repertoires in COVID-19 (dated by TCRdb to the early 2020s). Regarding the complete study: The collaborator samples originated in the United States, Italy and Spain and spanned the acute and convalescent phases of COVID-19. The material from the prospective study consisted of cDNA or gDNA derived from T cells, B-cell-depleted T cells, or PBMCs. Deeply sampled blood TCRbeta repertoires from subjects exposed to, actively infected with, or recovered from COVID-19 were included in the dataset. The repertoires were released in a freely available public database intended as a resource for research on the immune response to SARS-CoV-2. Samples were obtained from the ongoing ImmuneRACE study (first 160 participants) and from over a thousand subjects provided by 6 global collaborators. Sample metadata almost always included a de-identified subject ID, COVID-19 status, age in years and sex. Where available, HLA class I and class II types were obtained from metadata supplied by the sample provider rather than from assay-based typing.

Points on this clone: What antigen it recognizes has not been identified. Per-base qualities were not stored, and no clone one base away is much larger.

The CDR3 spans 15 residues, from the cysteine through the phenylalanine. The CDR3 DNA has 45 bases and is translated from base 1. Taken from the germline V gene, the CDR1 and CDR2 loops are SGHRS and YFSETQ. Trimming takes 5 bases from V and 1 base from J, and the germline ends sit 15 bases apart. Each collaborating institution followed its own protocols to collect whole blood in K2EDTA tubes. For TCRbeta analysis, collaborators shipped samples in one of three forms: frozen whole blood, isolated PBMCs, or DNA extracted from either of those sample types. Overall study outcomes, separate from this receptor: How much clinical and demographic metadata was included differed by source and by participant, and the metadata was provided uncurated.

The immunoSEQ Assay, a bias-controlled multiplex PCR, was used to amplify TCRbeta CDR3 regions from genomic DNA. The paper's data handling went like this. The number of nucleated cells in each sample was estimated by amplification of reference gene primers within the assay. To quantify the absolute abundance of each unique TCRbeta CDR3 rearrangement, sequence reads were collapsed and filtered. For each sample, productive Simpson clonality was calculated by taking the square root of Simpson's diversity index across productive rearrangements. Entries here come from immuneACCESS through TCRdb and include only in-frame sequences with V and J called. Some clones fail to appear in such tables; in the studies checked, an unresolved V gene covers under half of the shortfall, and the cause of the remainder is unknown. V, J and clone size reflect that table, while D and trimming were determined from the DNA. Across this sample there are 100,000 to 150,000 clones, with about 88% seen only once. The biggest ten clones account for roughly 1.2% of the sample.

The TCR comes from a woman of 80 years or more with acute or convalescent COVID-19. The sequencing sample was made of peripheral blood. The V gene is TRBV5-1 and the J gene is TRBJ1-1, with a weak D call of TRBD1 (5 bases match). The nucleotide sequence is given as TGCGCCAGCAGTCGGGGGGTCAATACGAACACTGAAGCTTTCTTT. The encoded protein is CASSRGVNTNTEAFF.